These 15 T cell receptor beta chains were sequenced from one sample in a study of blood T cell repertoires in COVID-19. Using immunoSEQ multiplex PCR, the repertoire was profiled, and TCRdb retains in-frame clones only, with some absent. The sample lists 200,000 to 300,000 clones; approximately 85% were seen once. The source material was peripheral blood. These receptors were collected from a woman in her sixties or seventies with active or convalescent COVID-19.

The V gene is TRBV28, the J gene TRBJ1-1, with D possibly TRBD1 on 6 matching bases. The CDR3 loop spans 14 amino acids. Trimming took 7 bases from V and 1 from J, leaving 13 bases between them. Per the germline V gene, CDR1 is MDHEN and CDR2 is SYDVKM. The CDR3, as DNA: TGTGCCAGCATACTACCACAGGGGAACACTGAAGCTTTCTTT. This gives the protein CASILPQGNTEAFF. The full variable domain, its missing parts supplied by reference TRBV28 and TRBJ1-1, is DVKVTQSSRYLVKRTGEKVFLECVQDMDHENMFWYRQDPGLGLRLIYFSYDVKMKEKGDIPEGYSVSREKKERFSLILESASTNQTSMYLCASILPQGNTEAFFGQGTRLTVV.

A single count supports this clone. The chain employs TRBV7-8 and TRBJ2-3; D ambiguous. In germline, CDR1 is SGHVS, CDR2 FQNEAQ. With 2 bases removed from V and 1 base from J, the gap between germline ends came to 4 bases. The CDR3 runs to 13 residues. For the CDR3, the DNA is TGTGCCAGCAGCTTAACAGGCACAGATACGCAGTATTTT. Its translation is CASSLTGTDTQYF.

The rearrangement uses TRBV6-4 and TRBJ1-3; D is unresolved. Trimming removed 7 bases at V and 16 bases at J, with 23 bases between. This CDR3 comprises 13 residues. Germline lookup yields CDR1 MRHNA and CDR2 SNTAGT. CDR3 bases: TGTGCCAGCACCCGAACGGACCAGGCCAGAGGGTATTTT. Encoded protein: CASTRTDQARGYF.

The gene calls are TRBV12-3 or TRBV12-4 and TRBJ2-5; weak D call: TRBD2 (5 bases). V was pared by 4 bases and J by 5 bases, with 11 bases between. This CDR3 is built from 13 residues. CDR3 nucleotide sequence: TGTGCCAGCAGTTGGGCGGGCCGGGAGACCCAGTACTTC. Translation: CASSWAGRETQYF.

The gene calls are TRBV12-5 and TRBJ1-5, with 7 bases aligning to TRBD1. Germline assignment: CDR1 LGHNT and CDR2 FRNRAP. V dropped 6 bases and J dropped 0; count of bases not matched to a gene: 8. The CDR3 is 16 amino acids. The CDR3 is CASGMGQPYSNQPQHF. Written as DNA, the CDR3 is TGTGCTAGTGGAATGGGACAGCCTTATAGCAATCAGCCCCAGCATTTT.

This clone was recorded once. This sequence joins TRBV7-8 and TRBJ1-3; D gene unclear. Germline CDR1 is SGHVS and CDR2 is FQNEAQ. V was shortened by 0 bases and J by 0 bases, with 12 bases between the two germline ends. The CDR3 is 17 residues long. The CDR3: CASSLATHRTSGNTIYF. Written as DNA, the CDR3 is TGTGCCAGCAGCTTAGCGACCCACAGAACCTCTGGAAACACCATATATTTT.

This chain links TRBV19 with TRBJ1-5; D gene uncertain. V lost 9 bases and J 0 bases, leaving 21 bases between the germline ends. This CDR3 is 17 amino acids long. Germline CDR1 reads LNHDA; CDR2 reads SQIVND (reference sequence). As DNA, the CDR3 is TGTGCCAGCAGCTTGAGCGGCTGGCCTTATAGCAATCAGCCCCAGCATTTT. Its protein product is CASSLSGWPYSNQPQHF.

The chain uses TRBV14 and TRBJ2-2, with 10 bases lining up with TRBD1. The V and J ends lost 4 bases and 7 bases, in that order; junction bases with no gene match: 9. Germline V lookup: CDR1 SGHDN, CDR2 FVKESK. The CDR3 extends over 16 amino acids. CDR3 sequence (DNA): TGTGCCAGCAGCCCTCCGGGACAGGGGTTCTTCGGGGAGCTGTTTTTT. Amino acid sequence: CASSPPGQGFFGELFF.

The chain recombines TRBV3-1 (or the pseudogene TRBV3-2) with TRBJ1-2; 8 positions match TRBD1. The CDR3 has 14 amino acids. Trimming took 5 bases from V and 0 from J; bases not matched to a gene: 2. The germline CDR1 and CDR2 sequences are LGHDT and YNNKEL (reference sequence). The CDR3 DNA sequence: TGTGCCAGCAGCGAGGACAGGGCTAACTATGGCTACACCTTC. It yields the protein CASSEDRANYGYTF.

The chain employs TRBV2 and TRBJ2-7; D ambiguous. The CDR3 totals 14 residues. Germline V CDR1 and CDR2: SNHLY, FYNNEI. With 7 bases removed from V and 4 bases from J, the gap between germline ends came to 17 bases. CDR3 in DNA: TGTGCCAGCACCTCCCCCAGTAACAGATACGAGCAGTACTTC. Residues: CASTSPSNRYEQYF.

The chain recombines TRBV9 with TRBJ1-2, with 8 bases lining up with TRBD1. After removal of 0 bases from V and 6 bases from J, the junction contained 7 bases not matched to a gene. The length of the CDR3 is 15 residues. Germline CDR1 is SGDLS and CDR2 is YYNGEE. The CDR3: CASSVGPGQGDGYTF. CDR3 coding DNA: TGTGCCAGCAGCGTAGGGCCCGGACAGGGAGATGGCTACACCTTC.

This clone was seen once. The chain couples TRBV6-5 to TRBJ2-7; the D gene is possibly TRBD2 (7 bases). The CDR3 runs 14 residues. Trimming took 2 bases from V and 7 from J, leaving 15 bases between them. In germline, CDR1 is MNHEY, CDR2 SVGAGI. The CDR3 is CASSYEGGGREQYF. The CDR3 DNA is TGTGCCAGCAGTTACGAAGGCGGGGGCAGGGAGCAGTACTTC.

The chain carries TRBV6-6 and TRBJ1-5, with 7 bases fitting TRBD1. J was trimmed by 5 bases and V by 5 bases; bases with no gene match: 6. The CDR3 extends over 14 amino acids. The V gene's germline CDR1 is MNHNY and CDR2 SVGAGI (reference sequence). The DNA for the CDR3 is TGTGCCAGCAGTCTTACAGGGGATCATCAGCCCCAGCATTTT. Translation gives CASSLTGDHQPQHF.

J is TRBJ1-4 and V is TRBV4-1; a weak D match, TRBD1 (5 bases). V was cut by 0 bases and J by 5 bases, with 10 bases left in between. The germline V gene has CDR1 MGHRA and CDR2 YSYEKL. The CDR3 is 15 residues long. In DNA, the CDR3 is TGCGCCAGCAGCCAAGATGGGGCGGGGAATGAAAAACTGTTTTTT. This sequence encodes CASSQDGAGNEKLFF.

The V and J genes are TRBV6-5 and TRBJ1-6, with D possibly matching TRBD1 (5 bases). The CDR3 sequence is 14 residues long. V lost 2 bases and J 7 bases, leaving 9 bases between the germline ends. CDR1 is MNHEY, CDR2 SVGAGI, per germline. CDR3 coding DNA: TGTGCCAGCAGTTACAGGGGTGCGAATTCACCCCTCCACTTT. It codes for CASSYRGANSPLHF.